The rows below give T cell receptor beta chains drawn from one sample of a study of T cell clonotyping in hematopoietic cell transplantation. Sequencing was performed with immunoSEQ multiplex PCR; in TCRdb, only in-frame clones are kept and a portion is missing. The sample carries more than 70,000 clones, less than 96% recorded once. This sample comprised peripheral blood mononuclear cells, obtained before stem cell transplant. The receptors were gathered from a woman aged 45-60 years with acute myeloid leukemia. Some clones in this sample may be carry-over from other donors' samples. Each CDR3 is given with its conserved first and last residue. D genes are given only for firm matches. Expanded clones are given a class, and other clones once, few, many or no size at all.

abundance: -
j_gene: TRBJ1-1
v_gene: TRBV30
d_gene: -
CDR3aa: CAWSVRRLNTEAFF
CDR3nt: TGTGCCTGGAGTGTACGGCGGTTGAACACTGAAGCTTTCTTT

abundance: -
j_gene: TRBJ1-2
v_gene: TRBV4-1
d_gene: TRBD1
CDR3aa: CASSQGGTGIGGYTF
CDR3nt: TGCGCCAGCAGCCAAGGAGGGACAGGGATCGGTGGCTACACCTTC

abundance: -
j_gene: TRBJ2-7
v_gene: TRBV4-1
d_gene: -
CDR3aa: CASSQDEGTYEQYF
CDR3nt: TGCGCCAGCAGCCAAGACGAAGGGACCTACGAGCAGTACTTC

abundance: -
j_gene: TRBJ1-5
v_gene: TRBV9
d_gene: -
CDR3aa: CASSVGEGSNQPQHF
CDR3nt: TGTGCCAGCAGCGTAGGGGAAGGTAGCAATCAGCCCCAGCATTTT

abundance: -
j_gene: TRBJ2-7
v_gene: TRBV5-1
d_gene: -
CDR3aa: CASSRNYRDGYEQYF
CDR3nt: TGCGCCAGCAGCCGCAATTACAGGGACGGCTACGAGCAGTACTTC

abundance: -
j_gene: TRBJ2-1
v_gene: TRBV27
d_gene: -
CDR3aa: CATRERSRSSYNEQFF
CDR3nt: TGTGCCACCAGAGAGAGGAGCCGAAGCTCCTACAATGAGCAGTTCTTC

abundance: -
j_gene: TRBJ1-2
v_gene: TRBV10-2
d_gene: -
CDR3aa: CASSEGDGYGYTF
CDR3nt: TGCGCCAGCAGTGAAGGGGACGGCTATGGCTACACCTTC

abundance: -
j_gene: TRBJ2-2
v_gene: TRBV7-2
d_gene: TRBD2
CDR3aa: CASSPWLAGGPGELFF
CDR3nt: TGTGCCAGCAGCCCCTGGCTAGCGGGGGGGCCCGGGGAGCTGTTTTTT

abundance: -
j_gene: TRBJ1-2
v_gene: TRBV6-5
d_gene: -
CDR3aa: CASSYRGGGYTF
CDR3nt: TGTGCCAGCAGTTACAGGGGAGGTGGCTACACCTTC

abundance: few
j_gene: TRBJ2-1
v_gene: TRBV9
d_gene: TRBD2
CDR3aa: CASSVDLRGLAGGRSSYNEQFF
CDR3nt: TGTGCCAGCAGCGTAGATCTCAGGGGGCTAGCGGGAGGGAGGAGCTCCTACAATGAGCAGTTCTTC

abundance: -
j_gene: TRBJ1-2
v_gene: TRBV5-1
d_gene: -
CDR3aa: CASSLEGNYGYTF
CDR3nt: TGCGCCAGCAGCTTGGAAGGGAACTATGGCTACACCTTC

abundance: -
j_gene: TRBJ2-7
v_gene: TRBV10-2
d_gene: TRBD1
CDR3aa: CASSVGQGFYEQYF
CDR3nt: TGCGCCAGCAGTGTCGGACAGGGTTTCTACGAGCAGTACTTC

abundance: -
j_gene: TRBJ1-2
v_gene: TRBV6-5
d_gene: TRBD1
CDR3aa: CASSSDRARVRYGYTF
CDR3nt: TGTGCCAGCAGTTCAGACAGGGCTAGAGTCCGCTATGGCTACACCTTC

abundance: -
j_gene: TRBJ1-1
v_gene: TRBV28
d_gene: TRBD1
CDR3aa: CASSGTGIYTEAFF
CDR3nt: TGTGCCAGCAGCGGGACAGGGATATACACTGAAGCTTTCTTT

abundance: -
j_gene: TRBJ1-3
v_gene: TRBV19
d_gene: -
CDR3aa: CASKSSGFGGGSGNTIYF
CDR3nt: TGTGCCAGTAAATCGTCCGGCTTCGGAGGTGGCTCTGGAAACACCATATATTTT

abundance: -
j_gene: TRBJ2-7
v_gene: TRBV7-9
d_gene: -
CDR3aa: CASGGRSYEQYF
CDR3nt: TGTGCCAGTGGTGGGAGAAGCTACGAGCAGTACTTC

abundance: -
j_gene: TRBJ2-7
v_gene: TRBV30
d_gene: TRBD1
CDR3aa: CAWRPRGRAEQYF
CDR3nt: TGTGCCTGGAGACCCAGGGGGCGCGCCGAGCAGTACTTC

abundance: -
j_gene: TRBJ1-1
v_gene: TRBV5-4
d_gene: -
CDR3aa: CASSSKTGGSTEAFF
CDR3nt: TGTGCCAGCAGCTCTAAGACAGGTGGGAGCACTGAAGCTTTCTTT

abundance: few
j_gene: TRBJ1-3
v_gene: TRBV6-6
d_gene: TRBD1
CDR3aa: CASRKAGGGGNTIYF
CDR3nt: TGTGCCAGCAGAAAAGCAGGGGGTGGCGGAAACACCATATATTTT

abundance: -
j_gene: TRBJ2-7
v_gene: TRBV2
d_gene: -
CDR3aa: CASSTPRGSYEQYF
CDR3nt: TGTGCCAGCAGCACCCCGCGGGGCTCCTACGAGCAGTACTTC

abundance: -
j_gene: TRBJ1-5
v_gene: TRBV28
d_gene: -
CDR3aa: CASSLGKGRDNQPQHF
CDR3nt: TGTGCCAGCAGTTTAGGGAAGGGACGGGACAATCAGCCCCAGCATTTT

abundance: -
j_gene: TRBJ1-4
v_gene: TRBV30
d_gene: -
CDR3aa: CAWNVIGAARLFF
CDR3nt: TGTGCCTGGAACGTAATTGGGGCGGCGAGGCTGTTTTTT

abundance: -
j_gene: TRBJ2-6
v_gene: TRBV2
d_gene: TRBD1
CDR3aa: CSSGTGGPAGANVLTF
CDR3nt: TGTTCTTCCGGGACAGGGGGCCCGGCTGGGGCCAACGTCCTGACTTTC

abundance: -
j_gene: TRBJ1-1
v_gene: TRBV30
d_gene: -
CDR3aa: CAWSVKRADEAFF
CDR3nt: TGTGCCTGGAGTGTAAAGCGGGCAGATGAAGCTTTCTTT

abundance: once
j_gene: TRBJ2-5
v_gene: TRBV9
d_gene: TRBD2
CDR3aa: CASSVGTSRETQYF
CDR3nt: TGTGCCAGCAGCGTAGGGACTAGCAGAGAGACCCAGTACTTC

abundance: -
j_gene: TRBJ2-2
v_gene: TRBV5-1
d_gene: -
CDR3aa: CASSPDGTNTGELFF
CDR3nt: TGCGCCAGCAGCCCGGACGGCACGAACACCGGGGAGCTGTTTTTT

abundance: -
j_gene: TRBJ2-7
v_gene: TRBV19
d_gene: TRBD1
CDR3aa: CASRSNGQVYEQYF
CDR3nt: TGTGCCAGTAGGAGTAATGGACAGGTCTACGAGCAGTACTTC

abundance: -
j_gene: TRBJ1-3
v_gene: TRBV27
d_gene: -
CDR3aa: CASSPGGSGNTIYF
CDR3nt: TGTGCCAGCAGCCCCGGGGGGTCTGGAAACACCATATATTTT

abundance: -
j_gene: TRBJ2-3
v_gene: TRBV28
d_gene: -
CDR3aa: CASRPPGFFSAYTQYF
CDR3nt: TGTGCCAGCAGGCCGCCCGGTTTTTTCTCCGCATATACGCAGTATTTT

abundance: -
j_gene: TRBJ1-6
v_gene: TRBV6-5
d_gene: TRBD1
CDR3aa: CASRQGASRNSPLHF
CDR3nt: TGTGCCAGCAGACAGGGGGCAAGCCGCAATTCACCCCTCCACTTT

abundance: -
j_gene: TRBJ2-7
v_gene: TRBV28
d_gene: TRBD1
CDR3aa: CASSFPDRAPYEQYF
CDR3nt: TGTGCCAGCAGTTTCCCGGACAGGGCACCCTACGAGCAGTACTTC

abundance: once
j_gene: TRBJ2-3
v_gene: TRBV7-2
d_gene: -
CDR3aa: CASSGARRGDTQYF
CDR3nt: TGTGCCAGCAGCGGGGCACGAAGGGGAGATACGCAGTATTTT

abundance: -
j_gene: TRBJ2-7
v_gene: TRBV27
d_gene: -
CDR3aa: CASSANRPGSEQYF
CDR3nt: TGTGCCAGCAGCGCAAATCGGCCAGGGAGCGAGCAGTACTTC

abundance: -
j_gene: TRBJ2-5
v_gene: TRBV30
d_gene: -
CDR3aa: CAWNGQETQYF
CDR3nt: TGTGCCTGGAACGGTCAAGAGACCCAGTACTTC

abundance: -
j_gene: TRBJ1-1
v_gene: TRBV30
d_gene: -
CDR3aa: CAWKMDGWNTEAFF
CDR3nt: TGTGCCTGGAAGATGGACGGATGGAACACTGAAGCTTTCTTT

abundance: -
j_gene: TRBJ2-3
v_gene: TRBV27
d_gene: -
CDR3aa: CASSDPNVNTQYF
CDR3nt: TGTGCCAGCAGCGACCCCAACGTTAATACGCAGTATTTT

abundance: -
j_gene: TRBJ2-7
v_gene: TRBV5-1
d_gene: -
CDR3aa: CASSPRDGYEQYF
CDR3nt: TGCGCCAGCAGCCCGAGGGACGGCTACGAGCAGTACTTC

abundance: -
j_gene: TRBJ1-5
v_gene: TRBV19
d_gene: TRBD1
CDR3aa: CASSTGTGGFSPQHF
CDR3nt: TGTGCCAGTAGTACGGGGACAGGGGGCTTCAGCCCCCAGCATTTT

abundance: -
j_gene: TRBJ1-5
v_gene: TRBV5-6
d_gene: -
CDR3aa: CASSLRGNQPQHF
CDR3nt: TGTGCCAGCAGCTTGAGGGGAAATCAGCCCCAGCATTTT

abundance: -
j_gene: TRBJ2-7
v_gene: TRBV27
d_gene: TRBD1
CDR3aa: CASSLSTGTGIYEQYF
CDR3nt: TGTGCCAGCAGTTTATCGACTGGGACAGGGATATACGAGCAGTACTTC